These 25 T cell receptor beta chains were sequenced from one sample in a study of molecular identifiers for immune sequencing clone quantification. TCRdb processed the PCR reads anew with MiXCR; each CDR3 protein has one entry. Here the sample spans about 640,000 distinct CDR3 sequences, about 20% being singletons. The sequencing input was naive CD8+ T cells from blood, with Jurkat cell RNA spiked in. Subset specified: FACS-sorted CD8+CD4-CCR7+CD45RA+ naive T cells. The receptors shown here come from a human donor in good health. Some libraries in this study had Jurkat cell RNA spiked in.

The chain recombines TRBV12-3 or TRBV12-4 with TRBJ1-3; 8 bases are a match to TRBD1. J gave up 10 bases and V 5 bases, and 4 bases lay outside the gene matches. The CDR3 length is 12 residues. In DNA form, the CDR3 reads TGTGCCAGCAGTGAGACAGGGGTAACCATATATTTT. Encoded protein: CASSETGVTIYF.

This clonotype was detected many times. The chain links TRBV9 to TRBJ2-5; possibly TRBD1 for D (6 bases). Germline V gives CDR1 SGDLS, CDR2 YYNGEE. The CDR3 has 13 amino acids. V gave up 4 bases and J gave up 9 bases, with 16 bases separating them. CDR3 residues: CASSPTGLQAQYF. In DNA, the CDR3 is TGTGCCAGCAGCCCCACAGGGCTCCAGGCCCAGTACTTC.

This clonotype was detected ten times or more. The chain is built from TRBV15 and TRBJ2-2, with D perhaps matching TRBD2 (5 bases). Germline CDR1 LNHNV, CDR2 YYDKDF (reference sequence). V gave up 6 bases and J gave up 3 bases, with 11 bases separating them. The CDR3 spans 14 residues. CDR3: CATSALRDTGELFF. CDR3 coding DNA: TGTGCCACCAGTGCCCTGCGGGACACCGGGGAGCTGTTTTTT.

This clonotype has a handful of counts. The chain employs TRBV3-1 and TRBJ1-4, with a tentative D call TRBD1 (5 bases). V was pared by 5 bases and J by 3 bases, with 13 bases between. CDR1 LGHDT and CDR2 YNNKEL come from the germline V gene (reference sequence). This CDR3 spans 15 amino acids. This CDR3 is CASSRRQPSNEKLFF. In DNA, the CDR3 is TGTGCCAGCAGCAGGCGACAGCCCTCTAATGAAAAACTGTTTTTT.

This clonotype was seen many times. The V and J genes are TRBV10-3 and TRBJ1-5; D uncertain. This CDR3 is built from 13 residues. Germline CDR1 reads ENHRY; CDR2 reads SYGVKD. The V end lost 0 bases, the J end lost 5 bases, and 5 bases lay between the germline ends. The CDR3 bases are TGTGCCATCAGTGAGTCAGAGGATCAGCCCCAGCATTTT. As protein: CAISESEDQPQHF.

On this clonotype: A much larger clonotype is one base distant, so this may be a read error. The rearrangement uses TRBV29-1 and TRBJ2-7; D might be TRBD1 or TRBD2, each matching 5 bases. The CDR3 has 15 amino acids. Germline CDR1 SQVTM, CDR2 ANQGSEA. The CDR3 loop is CSAEYRGFDSYEQYF. The CDR3 DNA follows: TGCAGCGCTGAATACCGGGGCTTTGACTCCTACGAGCAGTACTTC.

V gene TRBV28 combines with J gene TRBJ2-1; D is possibly TRBD2 (6 bases). CDR1 MDHEN and CDR2 SYDVKM come from the germline V gene. Trimming left V 5 bases short and J 0 bases short, with 11 bases between. The CDR3 totals 15 residues. CDR3 amino acids: CASSPIGGSYNEQFF. DNA of the CDR3: TGTGCCAGCAGTCCCATCGGGGGCTCCTACAATGAGCAGTTCTTC.

This clonotype was picked up many times. This chain connects TRBV5-4 to TRBJ1-1, with 7 bases aligning to TRBD1. Germline lookup yields CDR1 SGHNT and CDR2 YYREEE (reference sequence). Unmatched junction bases numbered 8, after V lost 3 bases and J lost 6 bases. The CDR3 has 14 amino acids. CDR3 DNA: TGTGCCAGCAGCTACATAACAGGGGACGCTGAAGCTTTCTTT. Translating gives CASSYITGDAEAFF.

The V and J genes are TRBV20-1 and TRBJ2-7, with 9 bases identical to TRBD2. Germline V gene lookup returns CDR1 DFQATT and CDR2 SNEGSKA (reference sequence). V gave up 0 bases and J gave up 3 bases; unmatched junction bases: 15. The CDR3 runs to 18 residues. CDR3 sequence reads: CSARDFGSLAGTNYEQYF. The CDR3 bases are TGCAGTGCTAGAGATTTCGGGTCGCTAGCGGGGACCAACTACGAGCAGTACTTC.

The table lists this clonotype with many counts. The chain joins TRBV7-6 to TRBJ2-7, with D possibly being TRBD2 (5 bases). V lost 5 bases and J 2 bases, leaving 16 bases between the germline ends. Germline assignment: CDR1 SGHVS and CDR2 FNYEAQ. This CDR3 has 15 residues. The CDR3: CASSPPGLATYEQYF. CDR3 DNA: TGTGCCAGCAGCCCCCCAGGACTTGCCACCTACGAGCAGTACTTC. Full variable domain (rest looked up from reference TRBV7-6 and TRBJ2-7): GAGVSQSPRYKVTKRGQDVALRCDPISGHVSLYWYRQALGQGPEFLTYFNYEAQQDKSGLPNDRFSAERPEGSISTLTIQRTEQRDSAMYRCASSPPGLATYEQYFGPGTRLTVT.

This clonotype came up many times. The chain combines TRBV7-6 with TRBJ2-7; TRBD1 agrees at 7 bases. Germline V lookup: CDR1 SGHVS, CDR2 FNYEAQ. Losses at the gene ends were 1 base for V and 2 bases for J; bases not matched to a gene: 8. CDR3 length: 16 amino acids. CDR3 in DNA: TGTGCCAGCAGCTTAGTTATGGGACAGATACCCTACGAGCAGTACTTC. Translating gives CASSLVMGQIPYEQYF.

This clonotype was observed at least ten times. The chain recombines TRBV5-8 with TRBJ2-5, with D possibly TRBD1 on 6 matching bases. The germline V gene has CDR1 SGHTS and CDR2 YDEGEE. The V end lost 4 bases, the J end lost 10 bases, and 14 bases lay between the germline ends. The CDR3 is made up of 12 amino acids. The CDR3 region is CASSRDIRGQYF. The DNA of the CDR3 is TGTGCCAGCAGCCGGGACATAAGAGGCCAGTACTTC.

This clonotype has at least ten counts. The chain couples TRBV20-1 to TRBJ1-6; no clear D gene. Deletions cut 0 bases from V and 8 bases from J, with 11 bases between. Germline CDR1 and CDR2: DFQATT and SNEGSKA (reference sequence). This CDR3 is 14 amino acids long. The CDR3 region has the DNA TGCAGTGCTAGAGATGAGGGTTTGGATTCACCCCTCCACTTT. It specifies CSARDEGLDSPLHF.

In this sample, this clonotype turned up many times. In DNA, the CDR3 is TGCGCCAGCAGCCAAGAGGACGGGATCTCCTACGAGCAGTACTTC. It is translated as CASSQEDGISYEQYF. The J gene is TRBJ2-7, the V gene TRBV4-3; tentative D call: TRBD2 (5 bases). Trimming cost V 0 bases and J 0 bases, with 9 bases left between them. The CDR3 has 15 residues. Germline V CDR1 and CDR2: LGHNA, YSLEER.

This clonotype was observed many times. The CDR3 sequence is CASSISGGDYGYTF. The CDR3, as DNA: TGTGCCAGTAGTATTTCAGGGGGAGACTATGGCTACACCTTC. The chain uses TRBV19 and TRBJ1-2; 7 nucleotides line up with TRBD1. This CDR3 is built from 14 residues. V lost 3 bases to trimming and J lost 3 bases; unmatched junction nucleotides: 4. Germline values: CDR1 LNHDA, CDR2 SQIVND (reference sequence).

This clonotype was observed at least ten times. The chain combines TRBV27 with TRBJ2-5; D uncertain. The V gene lost 6 bases and the J gene lost 9 bases, with 17 bases spanning the gap. This CDR3 contains 13 residues. Germline V gene data show CDR1 as MNHEY and CDR2 as SMNVEV (reference sequence). The CDR3 protein is CASRATERVAQYF. In nucleotides, the CDR3 is TGTGCCAGCAGAGCCACAGAAAGGGTGGCCCAGTACTTC.

Remarks on this clonotype: This likely reflects a read error, since a far larger clone is one base away. The CDR3 protein is CASSLSGNTGEPFF. CDR3 sequence (DNA): TGTGCCAGCAGTTTATCCGGGAACACCGGGGAGCCGTTTTTT. The V call is TRBV28, the J call TRBJ2-2; a possible D gene is TRBD2 (5 bases). Germline-derived CDR1 and CDR2 are MDHEN and SYDVKM. This CDR3 comprises 14 residues.

This clonotype has a count of ten or more. The V call is TRBV21-1, the J call TRBJ2-7; the table's TRBD2 call for D was not verified on the DNA. TRBV21-1 is deemed a pseudogene. The CDR3 runs to 11 residues. CDR3 protein: CASHKRYEQYF. The CDR3 bases are TGTGCCAGCCACAAGCGGTACGAGCAGTACTTC.

This clonotype was picked up many times. The rearrangement links TRBV10-2 to TRBJ2-7; D is unclear. CDR1 and CDR2 from the germline V gene are WSHSY and SAAADI. The V gene lost 3 bases and the J gene lost 5 bases, with 17 bases spanning the gap. The CDR3 has 15 residues. CDR3 coding DNA: TGCGCCAGCAGTGAAGGGCTTCTTACACCCAACGAGCAGTACTTC. Protein sequence: CASSEGLLTPNEQYF.

This clonotype was detected only a few times. This chain joins TRBV7-9 and TRBJ1-2; D remains unclear. The CDR3 extends over 14 amino acids. Germline lookup yields CDR1 SEHNR and CDR2 FQNEAQ (reference sequence). V lost 5 bases to trimming and J lost 8 bases, with 18 bases between them. The CDR3 DNA follows: TGTGCCAGCAGCCCACAGATGGATGGTTCGGGCTACACCTTC. Translation: CASSPQMDGSGYTF.

The J gene is TRBJ1-1, the V gene TRBV19; the D is unclear. The germline CDR1 and CDR2 sequences are LNHDA and SQIVND (reference sequence). This CDR3 comprises 16 residues. V was trimmed by 5 bases and J by 1 base, leaving 17 bases between them. CDR3: CASSPRRGKPNTEAFF. The CDR3 nucleotides are TGTGCCAGTAGTCCGCGACGGGGAAAGCCGAACACTGAAGCTTTCTTT.

This clonotype was detected only a few times. V gene TRBV9 combines with J gene TRBJ2-7, with D possibly being TRBD2 (6 bases). Trimming removed 2 bases at V and 2 bases at J, with 14 bases between. This CDR3 region has 15 residues. The germline V gene encodes CDR1 SGDLS and CDR2 YYNGEE. CDR3 coding DNA: TGTGCCAGCAGCGTGGGGGGACCCACAGCCTACGAGCAGTACTTC. This encodes CASSVGGPTAYEQYF. Looking up the rest from reference TRBV9 and TRBJ2-7 gives the full variable domain: DSGVTQTPKHLITATGQRVTLRCSPRSGDLSVYWYQQSLDQGLQFLIQYYNGEERAKGNILERFSAQQFPDLHSELNLSSLELGDSALYFCASSVGGPTAYEQYFGPGTRLTVT.

The chain carries TRBV27 and TRBJ1-4, with TRBD1 as a possible D gene (6 bases). Trimming took 7 bases from V and 4 from J, leaving 10 bases between them. The CDR3 spans 13 residues. Germline CDR1 reads MNHEY; CDR2 reads SMNVEV (reference sequence). CDR3 region: CASTGDGNEKLFF. The DNA for the CDR3 is TGTGCCAGCACAGGGGATGGTAATGAAAAACTGTTTTTT. The complete variable domain, with remaining parts taken from reference TRBV27 and TRBJ1-4, reads EAQVTQNPRYLITVTGKKLTVTCSQNMNHEYMSWYRQDPGLGLRQIYYSMNVEVTDKGDVPEGYKVSRKEKRNFPLILESPSPNQTSLYFCASTGDGNEKLFFGSGTQLSVL.

This clonotype was counted once. This sequence joins TRBV19 and TRBJ2-1; D is possibly TRBD1 (6 bases). V was clipped by 4 bases and J by 6 bases, with 16 bases between them. The CDR3 length is 15 residues. Germline values: CDR1 LNHDA, CDR2 SQIVND (reference sequence). CDR3 nucleotide sequence: TGTGCCAGTAGTACCGGGCAGGGGCAATGCAATGAGCAGTTCTTC. Encoded protein: CASSTGQGQCNEQFF.

As regards this clonotype: A much larger clone sits a single nucleotide away, making a read error possible. The rearrangement uses TRBV4-2 and TRBJ2-7; the match to TRBD2 covers 11 bases. The CDR3 is made up of 15 amino acids. Germline values: CDR1 LGHNA, CDR2 YNFKEQ. DNA for the CDR3: TGTGCCAGCGGCCAGACTAGCGGGGAAACCTACGAGCAGTACTTC. This codes for CASGQTSGETYEQYF.